The 10 T cell receptor beta chains below all came from one sample that was sequenced in a study of Graves' ophthalmopathy and Graves' hyperthyroidism. RNA transcripts were the template, and TCR beta CDR3 regions were amplified from them. The workflow started with a first-round RT-PCR run with HTBI primers and then moved on to a second-round multiplex PCR. TCRdb re-analysed the multiplex PCR reads in MiXCR, keeping a single row per CDR3 protein. The table shows 150,000 to 200,000 distinct CDR3 sequences, with under 45% occurring only once. Material: peripheral blood. These receptors were collected from a man in his thirties or forties with Graves' ophthalmopathy.

Remarks on this clonotype: Its ends do not fully match the called genes, so a read error is possible. The rearrangement joins TRBV28 to TRBJ2-7; 7 bases align to TRBD1. The germline V gene has CDR1 MDHEN and CDR2 SYDVKM. This CDR3 is 15 amino acids long. CDR3 amino acids: CAGSWLGTVGDEQYF. CDR3 nucleotide sequence: TGTGCCGGCAGTTGGCTAGGGACAGTGGGGGACGAGCAGTACTTC.

Many counts were recorded for this clonotype. The chain links TRBV6-5 to TRBJ1-2; D is unclear. The V gene's germline CDR1 is MNHEY and CDR2 SVGAGI. V was pared by 0 bases and J by 3 bases, with 17 bases between. The CDR3 covers 17 residues. The CDR3 spells CASSYSKAVGLYYGYTF. CDR3 coding DNA: TGTGCCAGCAGTTACTCGAAAGCGGTGGGGTTGTACTATGGCTACACCTTC.

This chain uses TRBV6-2 or TRBV6-3 with TRBJ1-1; 8 positions agree with TRBD1. CDR1 MNHEY and CDR2 SVGEGT come from the germline V gene. J gave up 0 bases and V 7 bases, and 16 bases lay outside the gene matches. CDR3 length: 18 residues. CDR3 bases: TGTGCCAGCAAGAGACAGGGGATGGAAGGGTACATGAACACTGAAGCTTTCTTT. Translating gives CASKRQGMEGYMNTEAFF.

This clonotype was seen many times. The V and J genes are TRBV20-1 and TRBJ2-5; a weak D match, TRBD2 (6 bases). Per germline, CDR1 DFQATT and CDR2 SNEGSKA (reference sequence). V gave up 6 bases and J gave up 5 bases, with 16 bases separating them. This CDR3 has 13 residues. This chain's CDR3 is CSAPTTGGETQYF. In DNA form, the CDR3 reads TGCAGTGCCCCCACAACTGGAGGGGAGACCCAGTACTTC.

This clonotype came up many times. The chain employs TRBV6-1 and TRBJ1-5; no clear D. V was shortened by 2 bases and J by 2 bases, with 4 bases between the two germline ends. The CDR3 has 13 amino acids. CDR1 and CDR2 from the germline V gene are MNHNS and SASEGT. The CDR3 DNA sequence: TGTGCCAGCAGTGAATTTGGCAATCAGCCCCAGCATTTT. Translated: CASSEFGNQPQHF.

The rearrangement joins TRBV11-2 to TRBJ2-5; 9 bases are a match to TRBD2. The V and J ends lost 1 base and 3 bases, in that order; junction bases with no gene match: 3. CDR3 size: 15 residues. CDR1 is SGHAT and CDR2 is FQNNGV in the germline V gene. CDR3 DNA: TGTGCCAGCAGCTTAGGGGCTAGCGGGGAAGAGACCCAGTACTTC. Its translation is CASSLGASGEETQYF.

The chain carries TRBV6-2 or TRBV6-3 and TRBJ2-7; TRBD2 aligns across 9 bases. Germline CDR1 is MNHEY and CDR2 is SVGEGT. Germline trimming cut 5 bases from V and 1 base from J; bases unmatched to any gene: 6. The CDR3 is 15 residues long. The CDR3 bases are TGTGCCAGCAGTCCCAGCGGGGGGAGGTCCTACGAGCAGTACTTC. As protein: CASSPSGGRSYEQYF.

V usage is TRBV9 and J usage is TRBJ2-7, with D perhaps matching TRBD1 (5 bases). V was clipped by 0 bases and J by 6 bases, with 16 bases between them. This CDR3 is 15 amino acids long. The germline gives CDR1 SGDLS, CDR2 YYNGEE. The CDR3 protein is CASSVASGMVSEQYF. The CDR3 bases are TGTGCCAGCAGCGTAGCGTCAGGGATGGTCTCCGAGCAGTACTTC.

The rearrangement links TRBV6-5 to TRBJ2-7; the D gene is possibly TRBD2 (5 bases). CDR3 length: 15 residues. V was clipped by 0 bases and J by 1 base, with 10 bases between them. Germline CDR1 is MNHEY and CDR2 is SVGAGI. The chain's CDR3 is CASSYSSGASYEQYF. The CDR3 DNA reads as TGTGCCAGCAGTTACTCGAGCGGAGCGTCCTACGAGCAGTACTTC.

V gene TRBV2 combines with J gene TRBJ2-5; a possible D gene is TRBD2 (7 bases). The CDR3 runs 17 residues. Trimming stripped 7 bases from V and 9 bases from J, with 30 bases between. Germline V CDR1 and CDR2: SNHLY, FYNNEI. As DNA, the CDR3 is TGTGCCAGCAAGACTACCAACGCCCCGGGGGGCGCATACGCCCAGTACTTC. Amino acids: CASKTTNAPGGAYAQYF. The full variable domain, completed using reference TRBV2 and TRBJ2-5, is EPEVTQTPSHQVTQMGQEVILRCVPISNHLYFYWYRQILGQKVEFLVSFYNNEISEKSEIFDDQFSVERPDGSNFTLKIRSTKLEDSAMYFCASKTTNAPGGAYAQYFGPGTRLLVL.